This T cell receptor beta chain was identified during a study of post-analysis software for immune sequencing data. Study-level background: The disease courses covered relapsing-remitting, secondary progressive and progressive-relapsing multiple sclerosis. Findings and limits, study-wide: Versus controls, multiple sclerosis patients showed significantly lower diversity (normalized Chao1). Included in a set of about 5 TRBV segments more frequent in patients than controls were TRBV5-6, TRBV5-1 and TRBV20-1. The authors found that F measure strongly co-clustered same-batch samples.

cDNA libraries for TCR beta contained unique molecular identifiers. A population of roughly 0.85 to 11 million T cells gave rise to roughly 490,000 cDNA molecules. TCRdb reprocessed the PCR reads with MiXCR, giving one entry per CDR3 protein. The table lists hundreds of thousands of distinct CDR3 sequences, 25% to 30% of them singletons. Comment on this clonotype: The antigen remains unidentified.

Trimming cost V 6 bases and J 8 bases, with 14 bases left between them. This CDR3 is built from 12 residues. In germline, CDR1 is SGHRS, CDR2 YFSETQ. Sequencing input: blood. The rearrangement uses TRBV5-1 and TRBJ1-1; D uncertain. This clonotype was obtained from a girl aged 10 to 17 with multiple sclerosis. CDR3 sequence (DNA): TGCGCCAGCAAGGCGGGAAGTTTAGAAGCTTTCTTT. Its protein product is CASKAGSLEAFF.